Listed below are T cell receptor beta chains from one sample, sequenced in a study of identical twins. TCRdb independently ran MiXCR on the 5' RACE reads; one entry per CDR3 protein. Seen here are roughly 240,000 distinct CDR3 sequences, roughly 7% observed once, and the top ten hold approximately 3.7%. A further study also used this sample, focusing on yellow fever vaccine responses in identical twins.

Sequencing input: memory (CD45RO+) T cells sorted from blood. The origin of the receptors is a woman between 18 and 29 years old in good health. CDR3s include the opening cysteine and the closing phenylalanine or tryptophan. Each record gives: J gene, clone size, D gene, V gene, CDR3 DNA, CDR3 protein. D genes are given only for firm matches. Size values are once, few and many counts, or a class for expanded clones, and some rows have none.

TRBJ2-1,few,NA,TRBV27,TGTGCCAGCAGTTTTGCCGGGGTGAATGAGCAGTTCTTC,CASSFAGVNEQFF
TRBJ2-5,many,NA,TRBV29-1,TGCAGCGTTGACCGGGGAACAGAGACCCAGTACTTC,CSVDRGTETQYF
TRBJ1-2,many,NA,TRBV20-1,TGCAGTGCTATGAGGCAGGGAAACTATGGCTACACCTTC,CSAMRQGNYGYTF
TRBJ2-1,few,NA,TRBV7-9,TGTGCCAGCGTGGTTAGTTCGGCCGGTGCTCGCAATGAGCAGTTCTTC,CASVVSSAGARNEQFF
TRBJ2-3,few,TRBD1,TRBV15,TGTGCCACCAGCAGAGATCTGGGCGGACAGGCTCCGCAGTATTTT,CATSRDLGGQAPQYF
TRBJ1-2,many,NA,TRBV29-1,TGCAGCGTTGAATCGGGCCCTGGCTACACCTTC,CSVESGPGYTF
TRBJ2-5,few,TRBD1,TRBV10-2,TGCGCCAGCAGTGGTCGACAGGGGGCGGATTGGGAGACCCAGTACTTC,CASSGRQGADWETQYF
TRBJ2-1,few,NA,TRBV7-9,TGTGCCAGCAGCTTAGAGCGGATTTTCATGAGTAATGAGCAGTTCTTC,CASSLERIFMSNEQFF
TRBJ1-6,few,NA,TRBV7-6,TGTGCCAGCAGCTTACAGGGAGGCGGGTCACCCCTCCACTTT,CASSLQGGGSPLHF
TRBJ2-7,few,NA,TRBV12-3/TRBV12-4,TGTGCCAGCAGTTTGTGGGACCTGATTGGAGTGTACGAGCAGTACTTC,CASSLWDLIGVYEQYF
TRBJ2-2,few,TRBD2,TRBV6-1,TGTGCCAGCAGTCGGACTAGCGGGGGGGCGAACACCGGGGAGCTGTTTTTT,CASSRTSGGANTGELFF
TRBJ1-2,many,NA,TRBV12-3/TRBV12-4,TGTGCCAGCAGTTTTGGCAGGGCTAACCCGTGGGGCTACACCTTC,CASSFGRANPWGYTF
TRBJ2-5,few,NA,TRBV7-9,TGTGCCAGCAGTCGCGACACGTATCAAGAGACCCAGTACTTC,CASSRDTYQETQYF
TRBJ2-1,many,TRBD2,TRBV12-3/TRBV12-4,TGTGCCAGCAGTCCACGGGAACTAGCGGGGAACAATGAGCAGTTCTTC,CASSPRELAGNNEQFF
TRBJ2-7,NA,TRBD2,TRBV7-2,TGTGCCAGCAGCTTTGCGAGCGGGGGAAACGAGCAGTACTTC,CASSFASGGNEQYF
TRBJ2-5,NA,TRBD1,TRBV6-2/TRBV6-3,TGTGCCAGCACCAAACCCGACAGGGGCTTTCAAGAGACCCAGTACTTC,CASTKPDRGFQETQYF
TRBJ2-3,few,NA,TRBV18,TGTGCCAGCTCACCATACCCGGGTGGGGCCGTGGGTACGCAGTATTTT,CASSPYPGGAVGTQYF
TRBJ2-3,NA,TRBD1,TRBV11-1,TGTGCCAGCAGCCCACCAACCGAGCAGACAGGGAGCACAGATACGCAGTATTTT,CASSPPTEQTGSTDTQYF
TRBJ2-7,few,TRBD2,TRBV28,TGTGCCAGCAGACAGAGACTAGCGGGAGCGCTCGAGCAGTACTTC,CASRQRLAGALEQYF
TRBJ1-1,NA,NA,TRBV6-1,TGTGCCAGCAGGGCCAGGTGGGGAGAAGCTTTCTTT,CASRARWGEAFF
TRBJ2-1,few,NA,TRBV27,TGTGCCAGCAGTACGGGAGAGCGGGCGAGCTCCTACAATGAGCAGTTCTTC,CASSTGERASSYNEQFF
TRBJ1-4,many,NA,TRBV20-1,TGCAGTGCTCGGCAAATGGAAAAACTGTTTTTT,CSARQMEKLFF
TRBJ1-6,few,NA,TRBV7-9,TGTGCCAGCAGCTTATTCGGGCATTCACCCCTCCACTTT,CASSLFGHSPLHF
TRBJ2-7,many,NA,TRBV4-1,TGCGCCAGCAGCCAAGATGGCAGCAGGGGCAGGAACGAGCAGTACTTC,CASSQDGSRGRNEQYF
TRBJ2-3,many,TRBD1,TRBV4-1,TGCGCCAGCAGCCAACCGTCAGACAGGGGGCTTTGGGGTACGCAGTATTTT,CASSQPSDRGLWGTQYF
TRBJ2-2,many,TRBD1,TRBV5-1,TGCGCCAGCGGACCCCAGCCGGGACAGGGGTCCGGGGAGCTGTTTTTT,CASGPQPGQGSGELFF
TRBJ2-7,few,NA,TRBV14,TGTGCCAGCAGCCAAGTGGGCGCATACGAGCAGTACTTC,CASSQVGAYEQYF
TRBJ1-4,many,NA,TRBV12-3/TRBV12-4,TGTGCCAGCAGCTGGGGGGGAAATGAAAAACTGTTTTTT,CASSWGGNEKLFF
TRBJ2-5,few,NA,TRBV5-5,TGTGCCAGCAGCTTGGGGGCGGGCCTTCGGGAGACCCAGTACTTC,CASSLGAGLRETQYF
TRBJ2-3,few,TRBD2,TRBV12-3/TRBV12-4,TGTGCCAGCAGTACGGGACTAGCGGGTGCCGGTAGGACAGATACGCAGTATTTT,CASSTGLAGAGRTDTQYF
TRBJ2-5,many,TRBD2,TRBV15,TGTGCCACCAGCTACGGCGGGGGGGAGACCCAGTACTTC,CATSYGGGETQYF
TRBJ1-2,few,TRBD1,TRBV5-1,TGCGCCAGCAGCGAGGGGACAGGGGGCGTCTATGGCTACACCTTC,CASSEGTGGVYGYTF
TRBJ1-6,many,NA,TRBV7-9,TGTGCCAGCAGCTTAGAGTATAGTTCACCCCTCCACTTT,CASSLEYSSPLHF
TRBJ1-1,many,TRBD1,TRBV27,TGTGCCAGCAGTACCGACAGGGGTTTCACTGAAGCTTTCTTT,CASSTDRGFTEAFF
TRBJ2-1,many,NA,TRBV20-1,TGCAGTGCTAGAGACATCTACAATGAGCAGTTCTTC,CSARDIYNEQFF
TRBJ2-1,few,TRBD1,TRBV5-1,TGCGCCAGCAGCTTGGAACCGACAGGGTTCGATGAGCAGTTCTTC,CASSLEPTGFDEQFF
TRBJ1-6,few,NA,TRBV12-3/TRBV12-4,TGTGCCAGCAGGTCCTATGACTCCTATAATTCACCCCTCCACTTT,CASRSYDSYNSPLHF
TRBJ2-4,many,TRBD2,TRBV5-1,TGCGCCAGCAGCTTGGCGGGGGGGAAAGCCAAAAACATTCAGTACTTC,CASSLAGGKAKNIQYF
TRBJ1-5,few,NA,TRBV9,TGTGCCAGCAGCGTAGGGACTAGCAATCAGCCCCAGCATTTT,CASSVGTSNQPQHF
TRBJ1-1,NA,TRBD1,TRBV3-1,TGTGCCAGCAGCCCCCCCGGACAGGCGGGCACTGAAGCTTTCTTT,CASSPPGQAGTEAFF
TRBJ2-3,many,NA,TRBV25-1,TGTGCCAGCAGTAAGAAGAGGGAGGCTATCGATACGCAGTATTTT,CASSKKREAIDTQYF
TRBJ2-1,few,TRBD1,TRBV7-6,TGTGCCAGCAGCTTAGCTCAGGGGGCGCATGAGCAGTTCTTC,CASSLAQGAHEQFF
TRBJ2-1,NA,TRBD2,TRBV9,TGTGCCAGCAGCGCTGGACTAGCGGGGGGACCTTTCTCCTACAATGAGCAGTTCTTC,CASSAGLAGGPFSYNEQFF